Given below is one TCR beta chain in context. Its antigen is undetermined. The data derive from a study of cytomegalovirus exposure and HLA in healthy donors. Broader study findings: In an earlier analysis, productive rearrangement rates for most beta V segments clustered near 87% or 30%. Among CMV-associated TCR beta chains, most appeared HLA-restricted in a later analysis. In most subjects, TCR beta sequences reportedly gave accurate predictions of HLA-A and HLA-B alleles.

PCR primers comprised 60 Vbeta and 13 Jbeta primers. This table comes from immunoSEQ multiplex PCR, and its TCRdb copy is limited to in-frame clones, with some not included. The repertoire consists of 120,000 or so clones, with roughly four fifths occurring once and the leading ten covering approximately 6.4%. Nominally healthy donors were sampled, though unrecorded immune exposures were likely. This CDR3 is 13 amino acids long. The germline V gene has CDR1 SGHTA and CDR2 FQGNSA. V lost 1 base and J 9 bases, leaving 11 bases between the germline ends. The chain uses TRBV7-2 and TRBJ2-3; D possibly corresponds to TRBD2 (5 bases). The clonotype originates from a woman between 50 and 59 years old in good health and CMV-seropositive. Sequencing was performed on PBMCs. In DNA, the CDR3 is TGTGCCAGCAGCTTAGGTCGAGGGAGAACGCAGTATTTT. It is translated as CASSLGRGRTQYF. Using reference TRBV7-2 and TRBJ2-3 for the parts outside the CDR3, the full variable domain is GAGVSQSPSNKVTEKGKDVELRCDPISGHTALYWYRQSLGQGLEFLIYFQGNSAPDKSGLPSDRFSAERTGGSVSTLTIQRTQQEDSAVYLCASSLGRGRTQYFGPGTRLTVL.